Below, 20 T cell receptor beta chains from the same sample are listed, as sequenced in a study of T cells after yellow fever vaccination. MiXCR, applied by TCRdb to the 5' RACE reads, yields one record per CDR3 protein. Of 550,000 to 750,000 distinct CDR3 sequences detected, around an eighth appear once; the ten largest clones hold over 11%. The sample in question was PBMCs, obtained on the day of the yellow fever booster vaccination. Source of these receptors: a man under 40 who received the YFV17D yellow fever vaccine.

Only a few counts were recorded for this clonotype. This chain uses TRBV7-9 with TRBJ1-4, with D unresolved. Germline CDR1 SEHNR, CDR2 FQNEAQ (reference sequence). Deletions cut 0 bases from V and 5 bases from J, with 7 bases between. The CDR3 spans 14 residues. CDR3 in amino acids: CASSLAGHNEKLFF. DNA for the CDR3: TGTGCCAGCAGCTTAGCGGGCCACAATGAAAAACTGTTTTTT.

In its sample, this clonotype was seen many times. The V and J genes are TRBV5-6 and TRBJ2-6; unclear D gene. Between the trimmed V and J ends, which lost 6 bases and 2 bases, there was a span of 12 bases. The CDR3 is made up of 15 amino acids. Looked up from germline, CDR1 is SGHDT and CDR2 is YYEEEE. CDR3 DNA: TGTGCCAGCAAGGAAGGGCCCACTGGGGCCAACGTCCTGACTTTC. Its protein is CASKEGPTGANVLTF.

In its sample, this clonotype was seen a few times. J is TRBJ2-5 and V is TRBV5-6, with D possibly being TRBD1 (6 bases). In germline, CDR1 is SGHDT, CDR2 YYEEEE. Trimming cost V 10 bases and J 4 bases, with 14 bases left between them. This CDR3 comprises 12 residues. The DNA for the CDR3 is TGTGCCTGCCAGGGGAGCGGAGAGACCCAGTACTTC. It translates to CACQGSGETQYF.

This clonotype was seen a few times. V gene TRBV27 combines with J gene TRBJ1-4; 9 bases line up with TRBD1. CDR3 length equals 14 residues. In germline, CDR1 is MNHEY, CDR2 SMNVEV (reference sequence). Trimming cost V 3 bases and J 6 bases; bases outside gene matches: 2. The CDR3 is CASSFRQGDEKLFF. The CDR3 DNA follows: TGTGCCAGCAGTTTTAGACAGGGGGATGAAAAACTGTTTTTT.

CDR3 DNA sequence: TGTGCCAGCAGTTTCGGGGCCAGAACCTACGAGCAGTACTTC. Amino acid sequence: CASSFGARTYEQYF. The V call is TRBV6-2 or TRBV6-3, the J call TRBJ2-7; D assignment may be TRBD1 or TRBD2 (5 bases each). Germline V gene lookup returns CDR1 MNHEY and CDR2 SVGEGT. CDR3 size: 14 residues. V lost 4 bases, J lost 2 bases, and 12 bases lay in between.

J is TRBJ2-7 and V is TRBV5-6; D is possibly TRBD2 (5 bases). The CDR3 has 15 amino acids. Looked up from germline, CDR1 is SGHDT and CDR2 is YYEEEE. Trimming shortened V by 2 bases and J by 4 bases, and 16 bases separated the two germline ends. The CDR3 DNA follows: TGTGCCAGCAGCTTTGGCGGGCCACAAACTTACGAGCAGTACTTC. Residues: CASSFGGPQTYEQYF. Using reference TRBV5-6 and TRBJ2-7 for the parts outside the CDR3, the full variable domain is DAGVTQSPTHLIKTRGQQVTLRCSPKSGHDTVSWYQQALGQGPQFIFQYYEEEERQRGNFPDRFSGHQFPNYSSELNVNALLLGDSALYLCASSFGGPQTYEQYFGPGTRLTVT.

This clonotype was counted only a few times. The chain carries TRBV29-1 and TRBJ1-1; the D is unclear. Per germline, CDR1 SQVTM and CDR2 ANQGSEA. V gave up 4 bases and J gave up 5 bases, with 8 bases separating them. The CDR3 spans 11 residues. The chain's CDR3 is CSVAFGTEAFF. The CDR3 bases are TGCAGCGTTGCTTTTGGTACTGAAGCTTTCTTT.

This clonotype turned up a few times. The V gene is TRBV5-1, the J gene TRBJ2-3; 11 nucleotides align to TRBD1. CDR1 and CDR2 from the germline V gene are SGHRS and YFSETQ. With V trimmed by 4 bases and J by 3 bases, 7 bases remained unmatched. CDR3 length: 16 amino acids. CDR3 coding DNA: TGCGCCAGCAGCGCCGGACAGGGGGCTCGAACAGATACGCAGTATTTT. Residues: CASSAGQGARTDTQYF.

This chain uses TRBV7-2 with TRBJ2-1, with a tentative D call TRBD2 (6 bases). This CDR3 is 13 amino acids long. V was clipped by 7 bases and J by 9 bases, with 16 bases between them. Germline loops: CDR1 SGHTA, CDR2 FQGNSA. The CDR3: CASNQARESEQFF. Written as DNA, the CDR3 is TGTGCCAGCAACCAAGCACGGGAGAGTGAGCAGTTCTTC.

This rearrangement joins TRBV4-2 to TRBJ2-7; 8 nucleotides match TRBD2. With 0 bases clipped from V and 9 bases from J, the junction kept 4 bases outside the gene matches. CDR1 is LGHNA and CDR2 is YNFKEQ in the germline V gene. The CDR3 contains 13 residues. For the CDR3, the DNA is TGTGCCAGCAGCCAAGACCTAGCGGGTAGGCAGTACTTC. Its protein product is CASSQDLAGRQYF.

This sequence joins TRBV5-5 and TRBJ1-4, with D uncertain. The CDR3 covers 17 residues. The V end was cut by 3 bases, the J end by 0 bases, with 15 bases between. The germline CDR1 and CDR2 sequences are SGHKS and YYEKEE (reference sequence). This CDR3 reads CASSWAQALSTNEKLFF. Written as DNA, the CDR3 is TGTGCCAGCAGCTGGGCCCAGGCATTGTCAACTAATGAAAAACTGTTTTTT. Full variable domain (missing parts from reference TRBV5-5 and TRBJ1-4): DAGVTQSPTHLIKTRGQQVTLRCSPISGHKSVSWYQQVLGQGPQFIFQYYEKEERGRGNFPDRFSARQFPNYSSELNVNALLLGDSALYLCASSWAQALSTNEKLFFGSGTQLSVL.

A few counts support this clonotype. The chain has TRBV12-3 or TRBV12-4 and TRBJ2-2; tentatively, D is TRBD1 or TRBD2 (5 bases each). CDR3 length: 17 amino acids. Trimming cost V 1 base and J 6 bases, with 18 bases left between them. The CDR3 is CASSLDMGVGSAGELFF. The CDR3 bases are TGTGCCAGCAGTTTAGATATGGGGGTAGGGTCCGCCGGGGAGCTGTTTTTT.

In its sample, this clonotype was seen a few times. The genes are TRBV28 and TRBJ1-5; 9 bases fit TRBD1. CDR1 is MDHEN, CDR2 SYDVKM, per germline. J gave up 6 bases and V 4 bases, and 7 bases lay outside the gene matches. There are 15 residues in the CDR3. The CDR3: CASSWGTGIVQPQHF. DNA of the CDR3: TGTGCCAGCAGTTGGGGGACAGGGATTGTTCAGCCCCAGCATTTT.

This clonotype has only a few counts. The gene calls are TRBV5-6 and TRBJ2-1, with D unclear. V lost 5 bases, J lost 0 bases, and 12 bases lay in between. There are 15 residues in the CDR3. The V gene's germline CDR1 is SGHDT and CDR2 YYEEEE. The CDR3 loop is CASSYDSRSYNEQFF. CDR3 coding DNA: TGTGCCAGCAGTTATGACTCCCGCTCCTACAATGAGCAGTTCTTC. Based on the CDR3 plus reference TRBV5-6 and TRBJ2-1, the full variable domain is DAGVTQSPTHLIKTRGQQVTLRCSPKSGHDTVSWYQQALGQGPQFIFQYYEEEERQRGNFPDRFSGHQFPNYSSELNVNALLLGDSALYLCASSYDSRSYNEQFFGPGTRLTVL.

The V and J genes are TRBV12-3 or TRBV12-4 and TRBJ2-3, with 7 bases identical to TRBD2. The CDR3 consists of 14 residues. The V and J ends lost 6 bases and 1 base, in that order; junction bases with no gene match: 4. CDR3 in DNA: TGTGCCAGCAGATCTAGCGGAGGCACAGATACGCAGTATTTT. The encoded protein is CASRSSGGTDTQYF.

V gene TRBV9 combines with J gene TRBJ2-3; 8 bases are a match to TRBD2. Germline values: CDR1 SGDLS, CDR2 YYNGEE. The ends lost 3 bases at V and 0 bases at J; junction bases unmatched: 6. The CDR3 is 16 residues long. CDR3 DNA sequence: TGTGCCAGCAGCGCCACTAGCGGAGAAAGCACAGATACGCAGTATTTT. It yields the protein CASSATSGESTDTQYF.

The CDR3 here is CASRSLETTQYF. The CDR3 DNA follows: TGTGCCAGCAGATCACTAGAAACTACGCAGTATTTT. The chain combines TRBV6-5 with TRBJ2-3, with D tentatively TRBD2 (5 bases). The V end was cut by 6 bases, the J end by 8 bases, with 12 bases between. Germline V lookup: CDR1 MNHEY, CDR2 SVGAGI. CDR3 length: 12 residues.

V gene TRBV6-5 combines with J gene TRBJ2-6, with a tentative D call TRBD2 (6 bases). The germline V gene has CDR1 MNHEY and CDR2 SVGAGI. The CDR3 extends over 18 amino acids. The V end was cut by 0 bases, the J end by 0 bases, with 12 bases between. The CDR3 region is CASSYSILGLSGANVLTF. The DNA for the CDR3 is TGTGCCAGCAGTTACTCGATTCTGGGACTCTCTGGGGCCAACGTCCTGACTTTC.

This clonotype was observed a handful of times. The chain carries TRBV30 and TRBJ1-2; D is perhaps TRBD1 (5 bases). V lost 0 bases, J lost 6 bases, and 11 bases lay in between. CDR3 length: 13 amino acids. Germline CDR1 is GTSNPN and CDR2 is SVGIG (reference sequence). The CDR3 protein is CAWSVPGGNGYTF. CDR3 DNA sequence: TGTGCCTGGAGTGTACCGGGGGGAAATGGCTACACCTTC.

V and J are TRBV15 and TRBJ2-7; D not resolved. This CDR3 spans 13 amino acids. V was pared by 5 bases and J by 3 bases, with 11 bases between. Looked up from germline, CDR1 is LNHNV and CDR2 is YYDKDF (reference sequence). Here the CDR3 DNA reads TGTGCCACCAGCGGTCTGACCAACTACGAGCAGTACTTC. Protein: CATSGLTNYEQYF. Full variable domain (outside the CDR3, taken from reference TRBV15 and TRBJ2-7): DAMVIQNPRYQVTQFGKPVTLSCSQTLNHNVMYWYQQKSSQAPKLLFHYYDKDFNNEADTPDNFQSRRPNTSFCFLDIRSPGLGDTAMYLCATSGLTNYEQYFGPGTRLTVT.